The rows below give T cell receptor beta chains drawn from one sample of a study of control samples from healthy donors and cancer patients. The repertoire was sequenced with immunoSEQ multiplex PCR; TCRdb's copy has only in-frame clones and lacks some. Of about 55,000 clones listed, more than 95% are singletons. The specimen sequenced was blood. These receptors came from a woman between 18 and 30 years old in good health. Each CDR3 is given with its conserved first and last residue. D genes are given only for firm matches. Some rows mark clone size as missing; the rest say once, few, many or name a class of expanded clone.

v_gene: TRBV6-4
j_gene: TRBJ2-3
d_gene: TRBD2
abundance: -
CDR3aa: CASSASGGGTDTQYF
CDR3nt: TGTGCCAGCAGTGCTAGCGGGGGGGGCACAGATACGCAGTATTTT

v_gene: TRBV28
j_gene: TRBJ1-5
d_gene: -
abundance: -
CDR3aa: CASSPEGWGRYSNQPQHF
CDR3nt: TGTGCCAGCAGTCCCGAGGGCTGGGGTCGATATAGCAATCAGCCCCAGCATTTT

v_gene: TRBV9
j_gene: TRBJ2-1
d_gene: -
abundance: -
CDR3aa: CASSVGQYNEQFF
CDR3nt: TGTGCCAGCAGCGTAGGACAGTACAATGAGCAGTTCTTC

v_gene: TRBV29-1
j_gene: TRBJ1-2
d_gene: -
abundance: -
CDR3aa: CSVGEPTYGYTF
CDR3nt: TGCAGCGTAGGGGAGCCAACGTATGGCTACACCTTC

v_gene: TRBV6-2/TRBV6-3
j_gene: TRBJ2-2
d_gene: TRBD2
abundance: -
CDR3aa: CASSHPSGGPLTGELFF
CDR3nt: TGTGCCAGCAGTCACCCTAGCGGGGGGCCGCTCACCGGGGAGCTGTTTTTT

v_gene: TRBV7-2
j_gene: TRBJ2-2
d_gene: -
abundance: -
CDR3aa: CASSLVGQGRTGELFF
CDR3nt: TGTGCCAGCAGCTTAGTTGGGCAGGGGAGGACCGGGGAGCTGTTTTTT

v_gene: TRBV6-5
j_gene: TRBJ1-5
d_gene: TRBD1
abundance: -
CDR3aa: CASRSGQGAGQPQHF
CDR3nt: TGTGCCAGCAGATCGGGACAGGGGGCTGGGCAGCCCCAGCATTTT

v_gene: TRBV18
j_gene: TRBJ1-6
d_gene: TRBD1
abundance: -
CDR3aa: CASSPGTAYSPLHF
CDR3nt: TGTGCCAGCTCTCCGGGGACAGCATACTCACCCCTCCACTTT

v_gene: TRBV6-4
j_gene: TRBJ2-2
d_gene: -
abundance: once
CDR3aa: CASSDGTDANTGELFF
CDR3nt: TGTGCCAGCAGTGACGGGACTGATGCGAACACCGGGGAGCTGTTTTTT

v_gene: TRBV6-1
j_gene: TRBJ1-2
d_gene: -
abundance: once
CDR3aa: CASSDQGSNGYTF
CDR3nt: TGTGCCAGCAGTGATCAGGGTTCTAATGGCTACACCTTC

v_gene: TRBV11-2
j_gene: TRBJ2-7
d_gene: -
abundance: -
CDR3aa: CASSETTPSYEQYF
CDR3nt: TGTGCCAGCAGCGAGACTACGCCTTCCTACGAGCAGTACTTC

v_gene: TRBV9
j_gene: TRBJ1-4
d_gene: -
abundance: -
CDR3aa: CASSVGSTNEKLFF
CDR3nt: TGTGCCAGCAGCGTAGGATCAACTAATGAAAAACTGTTTTTT

v_gene: TRBV18
j_gene: TRBJ2-3
d_gene: -
abundance: -
CDR3aa: CASSYRQTDTQYF
CDR3nt: TGTGCCAGCTCCTATAGACAAACAGATACGCAGTATTTT

v_gene: TRBV7-8
j_gene: TRBJ1-1
d_gene: TRBD1
abundance: -
CDR3aa: CASSPRDRGLIRIGNTEAFF
CDR3nt: TGTGCCAGCAGCCCTCGGGACAGGGGATTAATAAGAATCGGGAACACTGAAGCTTTCTTT

v_gene: TRBV18
j_gene: TRBJ1-1
d_gene: -
abundance: -
CDR3aa: CASSPQEALGAFF
CDR3nt: TGTGCCAGCTCACCCCAGGAGGCCTTGGGGGCTTTCTTT

v_gene: TRBV11-2
j_gene: TRBJ2-7
d_gene: -
abundance: -
CDR3aa: CASRSIRRAIYEQYF
CDR3nt: TGTGCCAGCAGATCAATCCGGAGAGCGATCTACGAGCAGTACTTC

v_gene: TRBV19
j_gene: TRBJ1-6
d_gene: -
abundance: -
CDR3aa: CASSMGGRRTYNSPLHF
CDR3nt: TGTGCCAGTAGTATGGGCGGGCGCCGGACCTATAATTCACCCCTCCACTTT

v_gene: TRBV2
j_gene: TRBJ2-1
d_gene: -
abundance: -
CDR3aa: CASSEGASGGWDNEQFF
CDR3nt: TGTGCCAGCAGTGAGGGGGCTAGCGGTGGGTGGGACAATGAGCAGTTCTTC

v_gene: TRBV10-3
j_gene: TRBJ2-3
d_gene: -
abundance: -
CDR3aa: CAISYPGTDTQYF
CDR3nt: TGTGCCATCAGTTACCCGGGCACAGATACGCAGTATTTT

v_gene: TRBV7-9
j_gene: TRBJ1-6
d_gene: -
abundance: -
CDR3aa: CASSLDNSPLHF
CDR3nt: TGTGCCAGCAGCTTAGATAATTCACCCCTCCACTTT

v_gene: TRBV12-3/TRBV12-4
j_gene: TRBJ1-3
d_gene: -
abundance: once
CDR3aa: CASRGFSGNTIYF
CDR3nt: TGTGCCAGCAGGGGCTTCTCTGGAAACACCATATATTTT

v_gene: TRBV30
j_gene: TRBJ1-5
d_gene: -
abundance: -
CDR3aa: CAWSPVWDLSNQPQHF
CDR3nt: TGTGCCTGGAGTCCCGTATGGGACTTAAGCAATCAGCCCCAGCATTTT

v_gene: TRBV5-1
j_gene: TRBJ2-1
d_gene: -
abundance: -
CDR3aa: CASSLVTGYSYNEQFF
CDR3nt: TGCGCCAGCAGCTTGGTTACGGGTTACTCCTACAATGAGCAGTTCTTC

v_gene: TRBV9
j_gene: TRBJ2-7
d_gene: -
abundance: -
CDR3aa: CASSVGGSGQFRDEQYF
CDR3nt: TGTGCCAGCAGCGTAGGCGGTAGTGGACAGTTCCGGGACGAGCAGTACTTC

v_gene: TRBV30
j_gene: TRBJ2-7
d_gene: TRBD2
abundance: -
CDR3aa: CAWTPRLAGRSYEQYF
CDR3nt: TGTGCCTGGACTCCCCGACTAGCGGGGCGCTCCTACGAGCAGTACTTC

v_gene: TRBV7-8
j_gene: TRBJ1-2
d_gene: -
abundance: -
CDR3aa: CASSLVSGAGNYGYTF
CDR3nt: TGTGCCAGCAGCTTAGTTTCAGGGGCCGGAAACTATGGCTACACCTTC

v_gene: TRBV28
j_gene: TRBJ1-2
d_gene: TRBD1
abundance: -
CDR3aa: CASSQGAERYTF
CDR3nt: TGTGCCAGCAGTCAGGGGGCGGAACGGTACACCTTC

v_gene: TRBV2
j_gene: TRBJ1-2
d_gene: -
abundance: -
CDR3aa: CASSDSPNYGYTF
CDR3nt: TGTGCCAGCAGTGACAGCCCAAACTATGGCTACACCTTC

v_gene: TRBV19
j_gene: TRBJ1-2
d_gene: TRBD1
abundance: -
CDR3aa: CASTPGGRGRDYGYTF
CDR3nt: TGTGCCAGTACCCCAGGGGGTAGGGGGCGCGACTATGGCTACACCTTC

v_gene: TRBV19
j_gene: TRBJ1-1
d_gene: TRBD1
abundance: -
CDR3aa: CASSPWTGTNTEAFF
CDR3nt: TGTGCCAGTAGCCCATGGACAGGCACTAACACTGAAGCTTTCTTT

v_gene: TRBV20-1
j_gene: TRBJ1-1
d_gene: -
abundance: -
CDR3aa: CSASGPAGVNTEAFF
CDR3nt: TGCAGTGCTAGTGGACCCGCGGGGGTGAACACTGAAGCTTTCTTT

v_gene: TRBV6-5
j_gene: TRBJ1-6
d_gene: TRBD1
abundance: -
CDR3aa: CASSYSGWGQGSPLHF
CDR3nt: TGTGCCAGCAGTTACTCAGGTTGGGGACAGGGTTCACCCCTCCACTTT

v_gene: TRBV6-2/TRBV6-3
j_gene: TRBJ2-7
d_gene: TRBD2
abundance: -
CDR3aa: CASSSQLAGPGEQYF
CDR3nt: TGTGCCAGCAGTTCCCAACTAGCGGGGCCGGGGGAGCAGTACTTC

v_gene: TRBV27
j_gene: TRBJ2-6
d_gene: -
abundance: -
CDR3aa: CASRRTGTGANVLTF
CDR3nt: TGTGCCAGCAGACGGACCGGGACAGGGGCCAACGTCCTGACTTTC

v_gene: TRBV2
j_gene: TRBJ1-2
d_gene: -
abundance: -
CDR3aa: CASSEGGRNYGYTF
CDR3nt: TGTGCCAGCAGTGAAGGAGGACGGAACTATGGCTACACCTTC

v_gene: TRBV10-2
j_gene: TRBJ2-1
d_gene: TRBD2
abundance: -
CDR3aa: CASRDLAGAIYNEQFF
CDR3nt: TGCGCCAGCAGGGATCTAGCGGGGGCGATCTACAATGAGCAGTTCTTC

v_gene: TRBV18
j_gene: TRBJ2-7
d_gene: -
abundance: -
CDR3aa: CASSPGATANYEQYF
CDR3nt: TGTGCCAGCTCACCAGGGGCCACAGCTAACTACGAGCAGTACTTC

v_gene: TRBV7-2
j_gene: TRBJ1-1
d_gene: -
abundance: -
CDR3aa: CASSLMLGMGDLTEAFF
CDR3nt: TGTGCCAGCAGCTTAATGTTGGGAATGGGAGATTTAACTGAAGCTTTCTTT

v_gene: TRBV28
j_gene: TRBJ1-5
d_gene: -
abundance: -
CDR3aa: CASSSSTRLGNQPQHF
CDR3nt: TGTGCCAGCAGTTCATCGACGCGGCTTGGCAATCAGCCCCAGCATTTT

v_gene: TRBV7-6
j_gene: TRBJ1-1
d_gene: TRBD1
abundance: -
CDR3aa: CASSLSPGQGNTEAFF
CDR3nt: TGTGCCAGCAGCTTATCCCCGGGACAGGGGAACACTGAAGCTTTCTTT

v_gene: TRBV7-9
j_gene: TRBJ1-2
d_gene: -
abundance: -
CDR3aa: CASSLPGAGEPNYGYTF
CDR3nt: TGTGCCAGCAGCCTCCCCGGGGCAGGGGAGCCTAACTATGGCTACACCTTC

v_gene: TRBV30
j_gene: TRBJ1-2
d_gene: -
abundance: -
CDR3aa: CAWSVGGLYTF
CDR3nt: TGTGCCTGGAGTGTGGGGGGGCTCTACACCTTC

v_gene: TRBV6-7
j_gene: TRBJ2-2
d_gene: TRBD1
abundance: -
CDR3aa: CAGLSGGKTGELFF
CDR3nt: TGTGCCGGCCTATCAGGGGGTAAGACCGGGGAGCTGTTTTTT

v_gene: TRBV10-1
j_gene: TRBJ1-3
d_gene: -
abundance: -
CDR3aa: CASSDGKHSGNTIYF
CDR3nt: TGCGCCAGCAGTGACGGGAAGCACTCTGGAAACACCATATATTTT

v_gene: TRBV3-1/TRBV3-2
j_gene: TRBJ1-2
d_gene: -
abundance: -
CDR3aa: CASSPFSPGGNGYTF
CDR3nt: TGTGCCAGCAGCCCCTTCTCGCCCGGGGGGAACGGCTACACCTTC

v_gene: TRBV2
j_gene: TRBJ1-5
d_gene: TRBD1
abundance: -
CDR3aa: CASSETGVYQPQHF
CDR3nt: TGTGCCAGCAGTGAGACAGGGGTCTATCAGCCCCAGCATTTT

v_gene: TRBV29-1
j_gene: TRBJ2-5
d_gene: -
abundance: -
CDR3aa: CSTRGLGETQYF
CDR3nt: TGCAGCACTCGGGGGCTTGGGGAGACCCAGTACTTC

v_gene: TRBV6-5
j_gene: TRBJ2-7
d_gene: -
abundance: -
CDR3aa: CASSHDIRSYEQYF
CDR3nt: TGTGCCAGCAGCCACGACATTCGCTCCTACGAGCAGTACTTC

v_gene: TRBV6-1
j_gene: TRBJ1-3
d_gene: TRBD1
abundance: -
CDR3aa: CASSATGGRSGNTIYF
CDR3nt: TGTGCCAGCAGTGCGACAGGGGGCCGCTCTGGAAACACCATATATTTT

v_gene: TRBV7-2
j_gene: TRBJ1-3
d_gene: -
abundance: -
CDR3aa: CASSVALGGNTIYF
CDR3nt: TGTGCCAGCAGCGTGGCCCTAGGGGGAAACACCATATATTTT